Listed below are T cell receptor beta chains from one sample, sequenced in a study of shared clonotypes between healthy human individuals. This table comes from immunoSEQ multiplex PCR, and its TCRdb copy is limited to in-frame clones, with some not included. Of over a million clones in the sample, about 96% are singletons; the top ten hold roughly 1.1%. Sequencing was performed on naive CD4+ T cells sorted from blood. The source is a man aged 25-40 years in good health. CDR3s include the opening cysteine and the closing phenylalanine or tryptophan. A D gene is named only where the DNA matches it firmly. Size is stated for part of the rows, as once, few or many counts, or as a class when the clone is expanded.

>.|TRBJ2-1|TRBV5-4|.
CASSFDGTGVGNEQFF
TGTGCCAGCAGCTTTGATGGAACGGGAGTGGGGAATGAGCAGTTCTTC
>TRBD2|TRBJ2-1|TRBV7-3|.
CASSLTSGRYNEQFF
TGTGCCAGCAGCTTAACTAGCGGGAGATACAATGAGCAGTTCTTC
>.|TRBJ2-1|TRBV15|.
CATSRGRVTSNEQFF
TGTGCCACCAGCAGAGGCAGGGTAACAAGTAATGAGCAGTTCTTC
>.|TRBJ1-1|TRBV6-1|.
CASSEIGNTEAFF
TGTGCCAGCAGTGAAATAGGGAACACTGAAGCTTTCTTT
>.|TRBJ2-7|TRBV29-1|.
CSVGDRRAPYEQYF
TGCAGCGTCGGAGACAGGAGGGCCCCCTACGAGCAGTACTTC
>.|TRBJ2-1|TRBV11-2|.
CASSSRGYNEQFF
TGTGCCAGCAGCTCTCGGGGGTACAATGAGCAGTTCTTC
>.|TRBJ2-7|TRBV20-1|.
CSAADPYEQYF
TGCAGTGCTGCCGATCCGTACGAGCAGTACTTC
>.|TRBJ1-1|TRBV6-6|.
CASSYSMSLDTEAFF
TGTGCCAGCAGTTACTCGATGAGTTTGGACACTGAAGCTTTCTTT
>.|TRBJ1-2|TRBV30|.
CAWFLKNYGYTF
TGTGCCTGGTTCCTGAAGAACTATGGCTACACCTTC
>TRBD2|TRBJ2-1|TRBV7-2|.
CASSLVSSGRANEQFF
TGTGCCAGCAGCTTAGTATCTAGCGGGAGGGCCAATGAGCAGTTCTTC
>.|TRBJ2-6|TRBV11-2|.
CASSLRGSGANVLTF
TGTGCCAGCAGCTTAAGGGGGTCCGGGGCCAACGTCCTGACTTTC
>TRBD1|TRBJ2-5|TRBV27|.
CASKPRTGVFQETQYF
TGTGCCAGCAAGCCTAGGACAGGCGTCTTCCAAGAGACCCAGTACTTC
>TRBD2|TRBJ2-7|TRBV27|.
CASSIGLAGGPPYEQYF
TGTGCCAGCAGTATCGGACTAGCGGGAGGACCACCCTACGAGCAGTACTTC
>.|TRBJ2-1|TRBV11-2|.
CASTILQGFYNEQFF
TGTGCCAGCACCATACTACAGGGTTTCTACAATGAGCAGTTCTTC
>.|TRBJ2-2|TRBV29-1|once
CSVALRLNTGELFF
TGCAGCGTTGCTCTGCGGCTAAACACCGGGGAGCTGTTTTTT
>TRBD2|TRBJ2-5|TRBV2|.
CARTGTSGRQETQYF
TGTGCCCGGACCGGGACTAGCGGGAGACAAGAGACCCAGTACTTC
>.|TRBJ2-2|TRBV9|.
CASSSGPAGITGELFF
TGTGCCAGCAGCTCGGGACCGGCGGGGATAACCGGGGAGCTGTTTTTT
>.|TRBJ2-7|TRBV5-1|.
CASSYAGTYEQYF
TGCGCCAGCAGCTACGCGGGAACCTACGAGCAGTACTTC
>TRBD1|TRBJ2-7|TRBV9|.
CASSSRTGINEQYF
TGTGCCAGCAGCTCCAGGACAGGGATCAACGAGCAGTACTTC
>.|TRBJ1-4|TRBV7-2|.
CASSLRGTNEKLFF
TGTGCCAGCAGCTTACGGGGAACTAATGAAAAACTGTTTTTT
>.|TRBJ1-2|TRBV7-2|.
CASTLRGGVGYTF
TGTGCCAGCACCCTCCGTGGAGGGGTCGGCTACACCTTC
>.|TRBJ2-2|TRBV4-3|.
CASSQDPTRSELFF
TGCGCCAGCAGCCAAGACCCGACACGGTCGGAGCTGTTTTTT
>TRBD1|TRBJ1-1|TRBV7-2|.
CASSSSTGEGTEAFF
TGTGCCAGCAGCTCTTCAACAGGGGAAGGCACTGAAGCTTTCTTT
>.|TRBJ2-3|TRBV4-1|.
CASSQWGAGTDTQYF
TGCGCCAGCAGCCAATGGGGGGCCGGCACAGATACGCAGTATTTT
>.|TRBJ1-1|TRBV15|.
CATSNSGTVAFF
TGTGCCACCAGCAATTCGGGGACGGTTGCTTTCTTT
>.|TRBJ1-1|TRBV5-1|.
CASTSTSPNTEAFF
TGCGCCAGCACCTCGACATCCCCGAACACTGAAGCTTTCTTT
>.|TRBJ2-7|TRBV10-3|.
CAISESREKQYF
TGTGCCATCAGTGAGTCAAGAGAGAAGCAGTACTTC
>.|TRBJ1-5|TRBV19|once
CASSTMRGRGGNQPQHF
TGTGCCAGTAGTACGATGAGGGGACGGGGAGGCAATCAGCCCCAGCATTTT
>TRBD2|TRBJ2-2|TRBV19|.
CASGRDGTGELFF
TGTGCCAGCGGGAGGGACGGCACCGGGGAGCTGTTTTTT
>TRBD1|TRBJ1-2|TRBV25-1|.
CASSDRQGFSYGYTF
TGTGCCAGCAGTGACCGACAGGGGTTTAGCTATGGCTACACCTTC
>TRBD2|TRBJ2-1|TRBV2|.
CASSEFSGGAYNEQFF
TGTGCCAGCAGTGAATTCTCGGGAGGAGCCTACAATGAGCAGTTCTTC
>.|TRBJ2-2|TRBV2|.
CASSEGKNTGELFF
TGTGCCAGCAGTGAAGGGAAGAACACCGGGGAGCTGTTTTTT
>.|TRBJ1-1|TRBV7-8|.
CASAESVFGLNTEAFF
TGTGCCAGCGCGGAGAGCGTGTTTGGTTTGAACACTGAAGCTTTCTTT
>TRBD1|TRBJ1-2|TRBV28|.
CASSSGTGATHYGYTF
TGTGCCAGCAGTTCCGGGACAGGGGCGACTCACTATGGCTACACCTTC
>TRBD1|TRBJ2-2|TRBV9|.
CASSVSGTEPYGELFF
TGTGCCAGCAGCGTATCCGGGACAGAACCTTATGGGGAGCTGTTTTTT
>TRBD1|TRBJ1-3|TRBV5-5|.
CASSLVQGASGNTIYF
TGTGCCAGCAGCTTGGTTCAGGGGGCCTCTGGAAACACCATATATTTT
>.|TRBJ1-1|TRBV19|once
CASSTFWTDSDTEAFF
TGTGCCAGTAGTACTTTCTGGACAGATTCGGACACTGAAGCTTTCTTT
>.|TRBJ1-1|TRBV6-5|.
CASSYRAYNYKGEAFF
TGTGCCAGCAGTTACAGGGCCTACAATTACAAGGGTGAAGCTTTCTTT
>.|TRBJ2-1|TRBV1|.
CTSSQELAGGGNYNEQFF
TGCACCAGCAGCCAAGAGCTAGCGGGAGGAGGGAACTACAATGAGCAGTTCTTC
>.|TRBJ2-7|TRBV19|.
CASSISGTLSYEQYF
TGTGCCAGTAGTATTTCCGGGACACTTTCCTACGAGCAGTACTTC
>TRBD2|TRBJ2-7|TRBV5-1|.
CASSSGLAGPFSYEQYF
TGCGCCAGCAGCTCCGGGTTAGCGGGGCCCTTCTCCTACGAGCAGTACTTC
>.|TRBJ2-6|TRBV14|.
CASSQSRGTSGANVLTF
TGTGCCAGCAGCCAAAGCAGGGGTACATCTGGGGCCAACGTCCTGACTTTC
>TRBD1|TRBJ2-5|TRBV4-3|once
CASSQGGGTGGWGETQYF
TGCGCCAGCAGCCAAGGCGGCGGGACAGGGGGCTGGGGGGAGACCCAGTACTTC
>TRBD2|TRBJ2-1|TRBV6-4|.
CASSHEGSGLLAGYNEQFF
TGTGCCAGCAGCCACGAGGGGTCAGGGTTACTAGCGGGGTACAATGAGCAGTTCTTC
>.|TRBJ2-2|TRBV25-1|.
CASSDTYLANTGELFF
TGTGCCAGCAGTGATACCTATCTCGCGAACACCGGGGAGCTGTTTTTT
>.|TRBJ2-5|TRBV28|.
CASSWVASREGGTQYF
TGTGCCAGCAGTTGGGTCGCCTCTCGAGAGGGGGGGACCCAGTACTTC
>.|TRBJ2-3|TRBV5-4|.
CASSLGGFSSTDTQYF
TGTGCCAGCAGCTTGGGAGGCTTTTCCAGCACAGATACGCAGTATTTT
>.|TRBJ2-5|TRBV25-1|once
CASSLGHNGETQYF
TGTGCCAGCTCACTAGGCCACAATGGAGAGACCCAGTACTTC
>TRBD2|TRBJ2-1|TRBV5-1|.
CASSLPGLAGHNEQFF
TGCGCCAGCAGCCTACCGGGACTAGCGGGCCACAATGAGCAGTTCTTC